These 5 T cell receptor beta chains came from one sample sequenced in a study of beta chain features in type 1 diabetes. Study-wide results and limits: All four CD4+ subsets of Type 1 diabetes patients contained TCRB CDR3s that were moderately but significantly shorter.

These receptors have no known antigen. Expressed TCRB transcripts were sequenced because the entire RNA isolate underwent reverse transcription. The protocol was immunoSEQ multiplex PCR, while the TCRdb copy is restricted to in-frame clones and leaves out a portion. In the table there are 150,000 or so clones, roughly 65% of which are singletons. The specimen was naive CD4+ T cells from blood. The receptors stem from a man between 25 and 39 years old with type 1 diabetes.

The gene calls are TRBV2 and TRBJ2-7, with D possibly matching TRBD1 (5 bases). The V end lost 8 bases, the J end lost 4 bases, and 15 bases lay between the germline ends. CDR3 length: 13 residues. Germline V gene data show CDR1 as SNHLY and CDR2 as FYNNEI. The CDR3, as DNA: TGTGCCAGCGGGCAGGGCCCTTATTACGAGCAGTACTTC. Translating it yields CASGQGPYYEQYF.

The chain employs TRBV7-2 and TRBJ2-3; D remains unclear. This CDR3 is built from 15 residues. The V and J ends lost 3 bases and 0 bases respectively, with 10 bases between them. Germline V gene lookup returns CDR1 SGHTA and CDR2 FQGNSA. The CDR3 is CASSLRHASTDTQYF. CDR3 bases: TGTGCCAGCAGCTTGCGACACGCTAGCACAGATACGCAGTATTTT.

There are a few counts of this clone. CDR3 region: CASSGRQGGFEKLFF. In DNA form, the CDR3 reads TGTGCCAGCAGCGGTCGACAGGGAGGCTTTGAAAAACTGTTTTTT. The chain carries TRBV7-2 and TRBJ1-4; 7 nucleotides line up with TRBD1. Germline-derived CDR1 and CDR2 are SGHTA and FQGNSA. The CDR3 spans 15 residues. J lost 7 bases, V lost 5 bases, and 10 bases had no gene match.

V and J are TRBV30 and TRBJ2-5, with unresolved D. The germline gives CDR1 GTSNPN, CDR2 SVGIG (reference sequence). The CDR3 totals 13 residues. V was pared by 1 base and J by 3 bases, with 9 bases between. The CDR3, as DNA: TGTGCCTGGAGTGAAGGCGTAGAAGAGACCCAGTACTTC. This gives the protein CAWSEGVEETQYF. Filled out from reference TRBV30 and TRBJ2-5, the complete variable domain reads SQTIHQWPATLVQPVGSPLSLECTVEGTSNPNLYWYRQAAGRGLQLLFYSVGIGQISSEVPQNLSASRPQDRQFILSSKKLLLSDSGFYLCAWSEGVEETQYFGPGTRLLVL.

The chain combines TRBV9 with TRBJ2-3, with D hard to call. The V end was cut by 0 bases, the J end by 2 bases, with 13 bases between. The CDR3 loop spans 16 amino acids. Germline CDR1 and CDR2: SGDLS and YYNGEE. As DNA, the CDR3 is TGTGCCAGCAGCGTAGTCGCTTCCCGTCCCACAGATACGCAGTATTTT. Translation: CASSVVASRPTDTQYF.